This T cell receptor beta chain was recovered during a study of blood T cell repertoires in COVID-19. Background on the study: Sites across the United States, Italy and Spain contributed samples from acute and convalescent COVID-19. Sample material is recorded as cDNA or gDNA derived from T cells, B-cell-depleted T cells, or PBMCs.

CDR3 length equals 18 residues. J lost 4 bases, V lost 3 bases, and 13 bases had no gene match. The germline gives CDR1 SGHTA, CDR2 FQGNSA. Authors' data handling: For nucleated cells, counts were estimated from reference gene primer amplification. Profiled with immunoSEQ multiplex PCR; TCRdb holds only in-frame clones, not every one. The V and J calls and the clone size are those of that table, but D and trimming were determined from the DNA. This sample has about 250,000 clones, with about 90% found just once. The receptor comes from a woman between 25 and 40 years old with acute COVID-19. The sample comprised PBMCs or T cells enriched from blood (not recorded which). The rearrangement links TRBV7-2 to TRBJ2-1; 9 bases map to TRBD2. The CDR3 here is CASSFPYKRTSVYNEQFF. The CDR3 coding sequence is TGTGCCAGCAGCTTCCCATACAAAAGGACTAGCGTTTACAATGAGCAGTTCTTC.